A few counts support the clone carrying this TCR beta chain. This sample is drawn from a study of blood T cells in healthy people across ages. For the second PCR, which ran for roughly 6 to 12 cycles, a sample-barcoded 5' primer and a J-beta primer mix were used. The yield of each sample was at least 3 million CDR3-containing paired-end reads. TCRdb used MiXCR to reprocess the 5' RACE reads, holding one entry per CDR3 protein. The table shows about 1.8 million distinct CDR3 sequences, with 40% to 55% occurring only once. The sequenced sample was blood. This clonotype was sampled from a woman aged 40 to 50 in good health.

CDR3 residues: CASSLVPGQGNYGYTF. The CDR3 region has the DNA TGTGCCAGCAGCTTGGTACCGGGACAGGGTAACTATGGCTACACCTTC. V and J are TRBV5-5 and TRBJ1-2; 9 positions agree with TRBD1. The V gene's germline CDR1 is SGHKS and CDR2 YYEKEE (reference sequence). The trim removed 0 bases at V and 1 base at J, leaving 4 bases unmatched. The CDR3 length is 16 residues. The variable domain in full, completed from reference TRBV5-5 and TRBJ1-2, reads DAGVTQSPTHLIKTRGQQVTLRCSPISGHKSVSWYQQVLGQGPQFIFQYYEKEERGRGNFPDRFSARQFPNYSSELNVNALLLGDSALYLCASSLVPGQGNYGYTFGSGTRLTVV.